This TCR beta chain emerged from a study of cytomegalovirus exposure and HLA in healthy donors. The study, taken as a whole, reports: Solely CMV serostatus was available to characterize immune exposure.

To note about this clone: What it binds is not known. Other DNA sequences in the sample encode the same CDR3.

PCR employed 60 Vbeta and 13 Jbeta primers. Libraries were prepared by immunoSEQ multiplex PCR; TCRdb keeps only in-frame clonotypes and omits some of them. Here the sample spans approximately 180,000 clones, around 83% being singletons. Unmatched junction bases numbered 2, after V lost 2 bases and J lost 4 bases. The length of the CDR3 is 14 residues. Germline values: CDR1 KGHSH, CDR2 LQKENI. The sequence came from a woman between 40 and 55 years old in good health and CMV-seronegative. The chain has TRBV18 and TRBJ1-5; 7 positions agree with TRBD1. Sequencing was done on a sample of PBMCs. The CDR3 nucleotides read TGTGCCAGCTCACCAGGGACAGCTAATCAGCCCCAGCATTTT. It translates to CASSPGTANQPQHF.